The 14 T cell receptor beta chains given below trace back to one sample, sequenced in a study of cytomegalovirus exposure and HLA in healthy donors. Method: immunoSEQ multiplex PCR; TCRdb's copy keeps in-frame clones and lacks some. The repertoire holds about 170,000 clones, with approximately 86% as singletons. The sequenced material came from PBMCs. Receptors originate from a man aged 18-30 years in good health and CMV-seropositive.

This sequence joins TRBV7-2 and TRBJ2-1; no definite D call. Germline V gene lookup returns CDR1 SGHTA and CDR2 FQGNSA. The CDR3 spans 12 residues. V shed 1 base and J shed 12 bases, with 10 bases lying between them. The DNA for the CDR3 is TGTGCCAGCAGCTTAGGTAGCCGTAGGCAGTTCTTC. Protein sequence: CASSLGSRRQFF.

The chain carries TRBV2 and TRBJ2-1, with 7 nucleotides matching TRBD2. V was pared by 6 bases and J by 2 bases, with 7 bases of the junction left unmatched. Germline-derived CDR1 and CDR2 are SNHLY and FYNNEI. This CDR3 is built from 15 residues. The CDR3 DNA reads as TGTGCCAGCAGAAGGCTGAGCGGGGCCTACAATGAGCAGTTCTTC. It encodes CASRRLSGAYNEQFF.

The rearrangement joins TRBV7-9 to TRBJ1-2; D possibly corresponds to TRBD1 (6 bases). The CDR3 has 16 residues. Germline V gene data show CDR1 as SEHNR and CDR2 as FQNEAQ (reference sequence). V lost 4 bases and J 3 bases, leaving 18 bases between the germline ends. CDR3 nucleotide sequence: TGTGCCAGCAGCTATGGGGGCAGGGGTTTGGACTATGGCTACACCTTC. Translation: CASSYGGRGLDYGYTF.

V usage is TRBV29-1 and J usage is TRBJ2-1, with 9 nucleotides matching TRBD1. Trimming at V came to 6 bases and at J to 7 bases, leaving 13 bases not matched to a gene. Germline V gene sequence: CDR1 SQVTM, CDR2 ANQGSEA. This CDR3 has 15 residues. CDR3 sequence reads: CSVATGTGLSNEQFF. DNA of the CDR3: TGCAGCGTGGCTACCGGGACAGGGCTGAGTAATGAGCAGTTCTTC.

The rearrangement uses TRBV28 and TRBJ1-2; no reliable D call. This CDR3 is built from 13 residues. Trimming cost V 2 bases and J 4 bases, with 8 bases left between them. In germline, CDR1 is MDHEN, CDR2 SYDVKM. The CDR3: CASSLQASYGYTF. Here the CDR3 DNA reads TGTGCCAGCAGTTTACAGGCATCCTATGGCTACACCTTC.

In this sample, this clone turned up once. This rearrangement joins TRBV15 to TRBJ2-7; TRBD2 matches 14 bases. Germline CDR1 LNHNV, CDR2 YYDKDF (reference sequence). The junction had 6 bases not matched to a gene; V was cut back by 1 base and J by 4 bases. This CDR3 contains 17 residues. CDR3 sequence reads: CATSRGTSGGIRYEQYF. The CDR3 coding sequence is TGTGCCACCAGCAGAGGGACTAGCGGGGGGATTAGGTACGAGCAGTACTTC. Together with reference TRBV15 and TRBJ2-7, the CDR3 gives the full variable domain: DAMVIQNPRYQVTQFGKPVTLSCSQTLNHNVMYWYQQKSSQAPKLLFHYYDKDFNNEADTPDNFQSRRPNTSFCFLDIRSPGLGDTAMYLCATSRGTSGGIRYEQYFGPGTRLTVT.

CDR3 DNA: TGTGCCAGCTCACAGGGACTAGCGAACTACAATGAGCAGTTCTTC. Protein: CASSQGLANYNEQFF. The rearrangement links TRBV18 to TRBJ2-1; 10 bases are a match to TRBD2. There are 15 residues in the CDR3. Germline loops: CDR1 KGHSH, CDR2 LQKENI. The junction had 3 bases not matched to a gene; V was cut back by 4 bases and J by 3 bases.

This clone has a handful of counts. The chain has TRBV28 and TRBJ2-2; the D is unclear. Deletions cut 6 bases from V and 7 bases from J, with 15 bases between. This CDR3 is built from 14 residues. The V gene's germline CDR1 is MDHEN and CDR2 SYDVKM. The CDR3: CASRTGSPLGELFF. The CDR3 DNA reads TGTGCCAGCAGGACCGGGTCTCCACTCGGGGAGCTGTTTTTT.

The CDR3 region is CAIRIRETYNEQFF. The CDR3 DNA follows: TGTGCCATCAGAATAAGAGAAACCTACAATGAGCAGTTCTTC. The gene calls are TRBV10-3 and TRBJ2-1; no clear D gene. Per germline, CDR1 ENHRY and CDR2 SYGVKD. Trimming cost V 6 bases and J 2 bases, with 11 bases left between them. There are 14 residues in the CDR3.

The chain combines TRBV6-5 with TRBJ1-2; D possibly corresponds to TRBD1 (6 bases). The germline V gene has CDR1 MNHEY and CDR2 SVGAGI. Deletions cut 2 bases from V and 8 bases from J, with 15 bases between. This CDR3 contains 14 residues. This CDR3 reads CASSYLRTEGGYTF. Written as DNA, the CDR3 is TGTGCCAGCAGTTACCTGAGGACAGAAGGAGGCTACACCTTC.

This clone has more than one count but fewer than ten. The rearrangement uses TRBV19 and TRBJ1-5; no clear D gene. CDR1 is LNHDA, CDR2 SQIVND, per germline (reference sequence). The CDR3 consists of 12 residues. Trimming shortened V by 5 bases and J by 4 bases, and 6 bases separated the two germline ends. Here the CDR3 DNA reads TGTGCCAGTAGTTTCATTAATCAGCCCCAGCATTTT. Translating gives CASSFINQPQHF.

J is TRBJ1-1 and V is TRBV15, with D perhaps TRBD1 (5 bases). The germline CDR1 and CDR2 sequences are LNHNV and YYDKDF (reference sequence). The CDR3 spans 12 residues. V gave up 5 bases and J gave up 8 bases, with 12 bases separating them. The CDR3 loop reads CATSGDFPEAFF. Written as DNA, the CDR3 is TGTGCCACCAGCGGGGACTTTCCAGAAGCTTTCTTT.

This clone turned up a few times. The gene calls are TRBV9 and TRBJ2-7; TRBD2 matches 10 bases. The ends lost 0 bases at V and 6 bases at J; junction bases unmatched: 6. This CDR3 is built from 15 residues. CDR1 is SGDLS and CDR2 is YYNGEE in the germline V gene. The CDR3 DNA sequence: TGTGCCAGCAGCGTAGGAGGTCTAGCGGGGGCCGAGCAGTACTTC. Translation gives CASSVGGLAGAEQYF.

The genes are TRBV5-6 and TRBJ2-7; D is possibly TRBD2 (5 bases). Germline-derived CDR1 and CDR2 are SGHDT and YYEEEE. The CDR3 has 14 amino acids. V was clipped by 4 bases and J by 0 bases, with 11 bases between them. CDR3 protein: CASSLAQSSYEQYF. The CDR3 DNA is TGTGCCAGCAGCCTAGCCCAGAGCTCCTACGAGCAGTACTTC.